Below, 30 T cell receptor beta chains from the same sample are listed, as sequenced in a study of HIV-infected children after antiretroviral therapy interruption. The TCR library was built from RNA with a 3' RACE protocol and unique molecular identifiers. TCRdb processed the 3' RACE reads anew with MiXCR; each CDR3 protein has one entry. Of about 86,000 distinct CDR3 sequences in the sample, roughly 6.4% were seen once. Indicated treatment: PENTA 11 planned treatment interruption arm or continuous ART arm. This specimen was CD45RA+ CD4+ T cells from PBMCs, pooled from several time points, taken from a donor given antiretroviral therapy, either interrupted or continuous. Subset specified: naive CD4+ CD45RA+ CD45RO- T cells. The receptors were gathered from a pool of human donors with HIV.

This clonotype was seen ten or more times. J is TRBJ2-1 and V is TRBV12-3 or TRBV12-4; D is undetermined. The CDR3 sequence is 14 residues long. Trimming stripped 6 bases from V and 6 bases from J, with 15 bases between. The CDR3 spells CASSSGGNINEQFF. For the CDR3, the DNA is TGTGCCAGCAGCTCGGGCGGAAACATCAATGAGCAGTTCTTC.

This clonotype occurred many times. The chain employs TRBV7-3 and TRBJ2-1; 8 bases map to TRBD2. CDR1 and CDR2 from the germline V gene are SGHTA and FQGTGA. V shed 1 base, J shed 4 bases, and the junction held 3 bases outside the gene matches. The CDR3 is 15 residues long. CDR3 DNA: TGTGCCAGCAGCTTAAATCGGGGGGGGTACAATGAGCAGTTCTTC. It is translated as CASSLNRGGYNEQFF. The full variable domain, with the rest looked up from reference TRBV7-3 and TRBJ2-1, is GAGVSQTPSNKVTEKGKYVELRCDPISGHTALYWYRQSLGQGPEFLIYFQGTGAADDSGLPNDRFFAVRPEGSVSTLKIQRTERGDSAVYLCASSLNRGGYNEQFFGPGTRLTVL.

There are many counts of this clonotype. V usage is TRBV2 and J usage is TRBJ2-1; D uncertain. The CDR3 runs to 13 residues. Trimming removed 4 bases at V and 4 bases at J, with 8 bases between. Germline lookup yields CDR1 SNHLY and CDR2 FYNNEI. The CDR3 loop is CASSVRPYNEQFF. Here the CDR3 DNA reads TGTGCCAGCAGTGTGCGACCGTACAATGAGCAGTTCTTC.

The table lists this clonotype with many counts. The genes are TRBV12-3 or TRBV12-4 and TRBJ1-1; D call uncertain. CDR3 length: 15 amino acids. Trimming left V 5 bases short and J 2 bases short, with 15 bases between. CDR3 residues: CASSLSFWSNTEAFF. The CDR3 bases are TGTGCCAGCAGTCTGAGTTTTTGGTCAAACACTGAAGCTTTCTTT.

The genes are TRBV29-1 and TRBJ2-3; TRBD1 is a possible D gene (6 bases). Trimming shortened V by 5 bases and J by 3 bases, and 15 bases separated the two germline ends. Looked up from germline, CDR1 is SQVTM and CDR2 is ANQGSEA. This CDR3 is built from 14 residues. The DNA of the CDR3 is TGCAGCGTTTTACAGGGAAGCACGACAGATACGCAGTATTTT. Amino acid sequence: CSVLQGSTTDTQYF.

This clonotype was observed at least ten times. The V and J genes are TRBV14 and TRBJ2-2; D is undetermined. CDR3 length: 13 amino acids. Deletions cut 1 base from V and 2 bases from J, with 2 bases between. CDR1 SGHDN and CDR2 FVKESK come from the germline V gene. CDR3 sequence reads: CASSQVNTGELFF. The CDR3 DNA reads TGTGCCAGCAGCCAAGTAAACACCGGGGAGCTGTTTTTT.

CDR3 nucleotides: TGTGCCAGCCCTTCACCCGGGTGGGGGCCTACAGATACGCAGTATTTT. This codes for CASPSPGWGPTDTQYF. The V and J genes are TRBV6-1 and TRBJ2-3; perhaps TRBD1 as D (6 bases). The length of the CDR3 is 16 residues. Germline CDR1 MNHNS, CDR2 SASEGT. With 8 bases removed from V and 3 bases from J, the gap between germline ends came to 21 bases.

This clonotype was observed many times. As DNA, the CDR3 is TGTGCCAGCAGTCCGGGGTTTATGGTGGAGCCCCAGCATTTT. Protein product: CASSPGFMVEPQHF. V gene TRBV12-3 or TRBV12-4 combines with J gene TRBJ1-5, with unresolved D. The V end lost 5 bases, the J end lost 8 bases, and 16 bases lay between the germline ends. The length of the CDR3 is 14 residues.

This clonotype was counted a few times. This chain joins TRBV2 and TRBJ2-1; 10 bases are a match to TRBD2. V was clipped by 6 bases and J by 7 bases; unmatched bases: 9. There are 15 residues in the CDR3. Germline V gives CDR1 SNHLY, CDR2 FYNNEI. CDR3 coding DNA: TGTGCCAGCAGGGCTCCGGGACTAGCGAGGAATGAGCAGTTCTTC. Translation gives CASRAPGLARNEQFF.

This clonotype was recorded at least ten times. The chain couples TRBV12-3 or TRBV12-4 to TRBJ2-7; 7 positions agree with TRBD1. The ends lost 5 bases at V and 4 bases at J; junction bases unmatched: 8. This CDR3 has 14 residues. In DNA form, the CDR3 reads TGTGCCAGCAGTCCTCGACAGGGATTTTACGAGCAGTACTTC. Encoded protein: CASSPRQGFYEQYF.

This clonotype was seen repeatedly, ten times or more. V usage is TRBV19 and J usage is TRBJ2-7; possibly TRBD1 or TRBD2 for D (5 bases each). The CDR3 runs to 15 residues. Germline assignment: CDR1 LNHDA and CDR2 SQIVND (reference sequence). V was cut by 5 bases and J by 4 bases, with 18 bases left in between. Written as DNA, the CDR3 is TGTGCCAGTAGTCTTGAAACCGGGACCACTTACGAGCAGTACTTC. This sequence encodes CASSLETGTTYEQYF.

This clonotype was counted ten times or more. The limits of the CDR3 on the DNA are not certain, so only TCRdb's listed CDR3 is given. The chain combines TRBV7-5 with TRBJ1-1. TRBV7-5 is assigned pseudogene status. The CDR3 spans 16 residues, counting both ends. CDR3 region: CISVSEATHLDTEAFF.

The rearrangement links TRBV27 to TRBJ2-3; 7 bases line up with TRBD1. Germline values: CDR1 MNHEY, CDR2 SMNVEV (reference sequence). Trimming cost V 5 bases and J 2 bases; bases outside gene matches: 7. The CDR3 spans 15 residues. CDR3 protein: CASSPSGQPTDTQYF. The CDR3, as DNA: TGTGCCAGCAGTCCGTCGGGACAGCCCACAGATACGCAGTATTTT.

This clonotype has a handful of counts. CDR3 region: CAISEVSAGNVDTQYF. CDR3 nucleotide sequence: TGTGCCATCAGTGAAGTATCAGCGGGGAATGTAGATACGCAGTATTTT. The chain has TRBV10-3 and TRBJ2-3; 7 bases match TRBD2. V was pared by 3 bases and J by 5 bases, with 11 bases of the junction left unmatched. Germline assignment: CDR1 ENHRY and CDR2 SYGVKD. There are 16 residues in the CDR3.

This clonotype has at least ten counts. V usage is TRBV29-1 and J usage is TRBJ2-5, with 9 bases aligning to TRBD2. The CDR3 contains 12 residues. Germline assignment: CDR1 SQVTM and CDR2 ANQGSEA. The CDR3, as DNA: TGCAGTTCAGCGGGGGGCTCGGAGACCCAGTACTTC. This gives the protein CSSAGGSETQYF.

The table lists this clonotype with many counts. V is TRBV3-1 and J is TRBJ2-4; D perhaps matches TRBD1 (7 bases). CDR3 length equals 16 residues. Germline V lookup: CDR1 LGHDT, CDR2 YNNKEL (reference sequence). The ends were cut back, 1 base at V and 7 bases at J, with 17 bases in the middle. The CDR3 nucleotides read TGTGCCAGCAGCCAAGTCGGAGGGGGCATCTGGAACATTCAGTACTTC. Protein sequence: CASSQVGGGIWNIQYF. The whole variable domain, filled in from reference TRBV3-1 and TRBJ2-4, reads DTAVSQTPKYLVTQMGNDKSIKCEQNLGHDTMYWYKQDSKKFLKIMFSYNNKELIINETVPNRFSPKSPDKAHLNLHINSLELGDSAVYFCASSQVGGGIWNIQYFGAGTRLSVL.

A few counts support this clonotype. This rearrangement joins TRBV25-1 to TRBJ2-1; D gene uncertain. V was shortened by 9 bases and J by 1 base, with 16 bases between the two germline ends. The V gene's germline CDR1 is MGHDK and CDR2 SYGVNS. The CDR3 runs to 15 residues. The CDR3 sequence: CASTRASGSYNEQFF. CDR3 DNA sequence: TGTGCCAGTACCCGGGCCTCTGGATCCTACAATGAGCAGTTCTTC.

This clonotype was counted a few times. The chain links TRBV20-1 to TRBJ2-7, with D perhaps matching TRBD1 (6 bases). Germline V lookup: CDR1 DFQATT, CDR2 SNEGSKA (reference sequence). Trimming shortened V by 4 bases and J by 3 bases, and 13 bases separated the two germline ends. This CDR3 is built from 13 residues. The DNA of the CDR3 is TGCAGTGCTAACGGGGACAAGAACTACGAGCAGTACTTC. Translating gives CSANGDKNYEQYF.

This clonotype has at least ten counts. This chain joins TRBV12-3 or TRBV12-4 and TRBJ1-1; no definite D call. The CDR3 totals 13 residues. V was cut by 3 bases and J by 0 bases, with 5 bases left in between. The CDR3 sequence: CASSFKMNTEAFF. Written as DNA, the CDR3 is TGTGCCAGCAGTTTTAAGATGAACACTGAAGCTTTCTTT.

This clonotype was seen at least ten times. One junction end does not reproduce the germline sequence, and a read error may be involved. This chain links TRBV2 with TRBJ2-5; no reliable D call. CDR1 is SNHLY and CDR2 is FYNNEI in the germline V gene. The CDR3 consists of 13 residues. The DNA for the CDR3 is TGTGCCAGCAGCTTCCACAGCCAAGACACCCAGTACTTT. Protein sequence: CASSFHSQDTQYF.

This clonotype was seen at least ten times. This chain links TRBV27 with TRBJ1-5; unclear D gene. The CDR3 has 14 amino acids. Germline V gene sequence: CDR1 MNHEY, CDR2 SMNVEV (reference sequence). V lost 0 bases and J 2 bases, leaving 5 bases between the germline ends. The CDR3 region is CASSLSRGNQPQHF. The CDR3 nucleotides read TGTGCCAGCAGTTTATCGAGGGGCAATCAGCCCCAGCATTTT.

V gene TRBV9 combines with J gene TRBJ1-2, with D possibly matching TRBD1 (6 bases). This CDR3 is built from 14 residues. Germline V gene sequence: CDR1 SGDLS, CDR2 YYNGEE. The germline V and J ends were trimmed by 0 bases and 4 bases, with 10 bases remaining between them. The CDR3 nucleotides read TGTGCCAGCAGCGTAGATCGGGACACCTATGGCTACACCTTC. It yields the protein CASSVDRDTYGYTF.

This clonotype was seen many times. The V call is TRBV28, the J call TRBJ2-4; TRBD1 agrees at 10 bases. The CDR3 is 12 amino acids. CDR1 is MDHEN and CDR2 is SYDVKM in the germline V gene. Trimming cost V 8 bases and J 9 bases; bases outside gene matches: 4. CDR3 in amino acids: CASQRTGGIQYF. CDR3 nucleotides: TGTGCCAGCCAAAGGACAGGGGGCATTCAGTACTTC.

This clonotype was seen a few times. This may arise from a read error, as a much more abundant clone is one base away. The chain couples TRBV20-1 to TRBJ1-1; perhaps TRBD1 as D (6 bases). The CDR3 extends over 15 amino acids. Germline assignment: CDR1 DFQATT and CDR2 SNEGSKA (reference sequence). Written as DNA, the CDR3 is TGCAGTGCCACCTTTCTCGGGGGGCCGAACACTAAAGCTTTCTTT. Its protein is CSATFLGGPNTKAFF.

This clonotype was seen repeatedly, ten times or more. V usage is TRBV20-1 and J usage is TRBJ2-7; 9 bases are a match to TRBD2. This CDR3 has 14 residues. Germline assignment: CDR1 DFQATT and CDR2 SNEGSKA (reference sequence). V shed 7 bases and J 1 base; nucleotides not matched to a gene: 8. The CDR3 spells CSGVSGRSSYEQYF. DNA of the CDR3: TGCAGTGGGGTTAGCGGGAGAAGTTCCTACGAGCAGTACTTC.

This clonotype was found a few times. The V gene is TRBV25-1, the J gene TRBJ2-5; 11 nucleotides line up with TRBD1. The V and J ends lost 8 bases and 5 bases, in that order; junction bases with no gene match: 7. This CDR3 region has 14 residues. Germline-derived CDR1 and CDR2 are MGHDK and SYGVNS. As DNA, the CDR3 is TGTGCCAGCGCAGGACAGGGGGCAGGGGAGACCCAGTACTTC. Its translation is CASAGQGAGETQYF.

This clonotype has a count of ten or more. This rearrangement joins TRBV10-3 to TRBJ1-1; D is undetermined. CDR1 is ENHRY, CDR2 SYGVKD, per germline. The CDR3 contains 13 residues. Trimming removed 0 bases at V and 1 base at J, with 3 bases between. The CDR3 DNA reads as TGTGCCATCAGTGAGTCTGGGAACACTGAAGCTTTCTTT. Amino acids: CAISESGNTEAFF.

This sequence joins TRBV6-6 and TRBJ2-7, with 9 bases matching TRBD1. With 2 bases clipped from V and 7 bases from J, the junction kept 9 bases outside the gene matches. The CDR3 is 15 amino acids. Per germline, CDR1 MNHNY and CDR2 SVGAGI (reference sequence). CDR3: CASSYRDRDFGEQYF. DNA of the CDR3: TGTGCCAGCAGTTACCGGGACAGGGATTTTGGGGAGCAGTACTTC.

This chain's CDR3 is CASSPTGAGTDTQYF. The CDR3 bases are TGTGCCAGCTCACCAACGGGTGCTGGCACAGATACGCAGTATTTT. This chain joins TRBV18 and TRBJ2-3; D is uncertain. The CDR3 spans 15 residues. V was cut by 2 bases and J by 1 base, with 10 bases left in between. Germline lookup yields CDR1 KGHSH and CDR2 LQKENI.

The chain has TRBV2 and TRBJ1-2, with D possibly being TRBD1 (6 bases). V lost 11 bases and J 7 bases, leaving 20 bases between the germline ends. The CDR3 consists of 13 residues. Germline V CDR1 and CDR2: SNHLY, FYNNEI. In nucleotides, the CDR3 is TGTGCCGAATCGGAGCCCGGACAGAGTGGCTACACCTTC. It encodes CAESEPGQSGYTF.